This T cell receptor (beta chain) appears in the sequencing data of a study of blood T cell repertoires in COVID-19. Across the whole study: The United States, Italy and Spain were the sources of the acute and convalescent COVID-19 samples. Sources were T cells, B-cell-depleted T cells, or PBMCs; the material itself was cDNA or gDNA.

V gave up 4 bases and J gave up 5 bases; unmatched junction bases: 12. CDR1 and CDR2 (germline): SGHVS, FNYEAQ. The CDR3 is 16 residues long. In the authors' workflow: Using reference gene primer amplification, nucleated cell counts were estimated. Using immunoSEQ multiplex PCR, the repertoire was profiled, and TCRdb retains in-frame clones only, with some absent. That table supplies the V and J calls and clone size; D and trimming were determined from the DNA. Of just over 150,000 clones detected, approximately 86% appear once; the ten largest clones hold 2.4%. The chain recombines TRBV7-6 with TRBJ2-3; 7 positions match TRBD1. The sequenced material came from peripheral blood. The TCR sequence derives from a woman in her seventies with acute or convalescent COVID-19. CDR3 sequence: CASSSTQGRVRDTQYF. The CDR3 bases are TGTGCCAGCAGCTCCACACAGGGGCGTGTACGAGATACGCAGTATTTT.